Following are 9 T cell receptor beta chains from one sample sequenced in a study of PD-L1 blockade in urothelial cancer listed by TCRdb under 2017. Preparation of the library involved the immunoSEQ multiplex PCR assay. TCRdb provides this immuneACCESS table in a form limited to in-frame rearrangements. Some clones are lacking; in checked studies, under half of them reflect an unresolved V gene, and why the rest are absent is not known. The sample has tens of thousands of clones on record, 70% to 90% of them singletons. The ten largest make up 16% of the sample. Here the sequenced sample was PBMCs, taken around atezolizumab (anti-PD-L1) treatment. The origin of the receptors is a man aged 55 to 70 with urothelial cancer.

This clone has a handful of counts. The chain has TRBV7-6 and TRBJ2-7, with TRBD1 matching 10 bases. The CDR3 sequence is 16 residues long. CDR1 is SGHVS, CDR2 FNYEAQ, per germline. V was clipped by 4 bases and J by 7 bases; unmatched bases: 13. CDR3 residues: CASSSHLGQGTGEQYF. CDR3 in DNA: TGTGCCAGCAGCTCCCATCTGGGACAGGGGACGGGTGAGCAGTACTTC.

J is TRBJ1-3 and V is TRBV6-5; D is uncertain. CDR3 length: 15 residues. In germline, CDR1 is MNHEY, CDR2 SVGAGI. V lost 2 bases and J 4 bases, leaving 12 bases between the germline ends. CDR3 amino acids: CASSYDGITGNTIYF. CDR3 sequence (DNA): TGTGCCAGCAGTTACGACGGGATTACGGGAAACACCATATATTTT.

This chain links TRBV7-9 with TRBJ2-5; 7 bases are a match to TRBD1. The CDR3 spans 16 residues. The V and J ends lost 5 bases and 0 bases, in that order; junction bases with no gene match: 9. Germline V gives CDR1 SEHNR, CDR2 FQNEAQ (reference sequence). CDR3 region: CASSRSGTEYQETQYF. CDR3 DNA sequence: TGTGCCAGCAGCAGATCCGGGACAGAGTACCAAGAGACCCAGTACTTC.

CDR3 coding DNA: TGTGCCAGCAGCGTAGAAGTCCAGCGAAATTCACCCCTCCACTTT. This encodes CASSVEVQRNSPLHF. The chain links TRBV9 to TRBJ1-6, with D unresolved. V shed 0 bases and J shed 7 bases, with 11 bases lying between them. This CDR3 is built from 15 residues. Germline V gives CDR1 SGDLS, CDR2 YYNGEE.

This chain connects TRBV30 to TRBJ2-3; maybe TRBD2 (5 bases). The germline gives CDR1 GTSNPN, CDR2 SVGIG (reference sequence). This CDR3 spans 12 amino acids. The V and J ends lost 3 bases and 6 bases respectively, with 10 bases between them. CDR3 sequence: CAWRGLADTQYF. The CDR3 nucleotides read TGTGCCTGGAGGGGGTTAGCGGATACGCAGTATTTT.

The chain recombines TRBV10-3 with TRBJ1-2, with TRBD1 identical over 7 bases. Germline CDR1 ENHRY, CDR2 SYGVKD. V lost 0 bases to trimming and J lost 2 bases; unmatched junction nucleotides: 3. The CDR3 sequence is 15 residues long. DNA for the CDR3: TGTGCCATCAGTGAGTCGGCGACAGGGAACTATGGCTACACCTTC. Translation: CAISESATGNYGYTF.

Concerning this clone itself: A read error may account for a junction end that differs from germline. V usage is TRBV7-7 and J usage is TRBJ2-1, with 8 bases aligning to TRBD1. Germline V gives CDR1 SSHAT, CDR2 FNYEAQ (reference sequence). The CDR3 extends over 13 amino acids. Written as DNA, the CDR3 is TGTGCTAGCAGCTCACCCGGGACAGGCGAGCAGTTCTTC. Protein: CASSSPGTGEQFF.

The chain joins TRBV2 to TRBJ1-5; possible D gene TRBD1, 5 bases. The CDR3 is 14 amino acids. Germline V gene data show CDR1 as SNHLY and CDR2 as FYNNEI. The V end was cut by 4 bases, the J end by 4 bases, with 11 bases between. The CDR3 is CASSGWRTNQPQHF. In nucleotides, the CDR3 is TGTGCCAGCAGTGGGTGGCGGACAAATCAGCCCCAGCATTTT.

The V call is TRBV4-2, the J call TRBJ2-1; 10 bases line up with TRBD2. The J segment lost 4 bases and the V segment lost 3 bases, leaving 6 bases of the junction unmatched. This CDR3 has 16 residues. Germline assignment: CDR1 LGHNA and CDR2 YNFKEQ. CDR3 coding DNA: TGTGCCAGCAGCCATGAACTAGCGGGAACGTACAATGAGCAGTTCTTC. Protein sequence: CASSHELAGTYNEQFF.